The clone carrying this T cell receptor (beta chain) was seen just once. This entry belongs to a study of blood T cell repertoires in COVID-19. Background on the study: Sites in the United States, Italy and Spain provided acute and convalescent COVID-19 samples. In each case, the material was cDNA or gDNA derived from T cells, B-cell-depleted T cells, or PBMCs.

The germline CDR1 and CDR2 sequences are SGHTA and FQGNSA. This CDR3 has 13 residues. V was pared by 0 bases and J by 3 bases, with 6 bases between. The authors' processing: Using reference gene primer amplification, nucleated cell counts were estimated. The repertoire was sequenced with immunoSEQ multiplex PCR; TCRdb's copy has only in-frame clones and lacks some. V, J and clone size are those of that table, while D and trimming were read from the DNA. Among some 46,000 clones listed, over 80% were seen once. The rearrangement links TRBV7-2 to TRBJ2-7; weak D call: TRBD2 (5 bases). Sequencing was done on a sample of peripheral blood. The receptor comes from a man aged 55 to 69 with active COVID-19. In nucleotides, the CDR3 is TGTGCCAGCAGCTTAGCTGACTACTACGAGCAGTACTTC. This sequence encodes CASSLADYYEQYF.